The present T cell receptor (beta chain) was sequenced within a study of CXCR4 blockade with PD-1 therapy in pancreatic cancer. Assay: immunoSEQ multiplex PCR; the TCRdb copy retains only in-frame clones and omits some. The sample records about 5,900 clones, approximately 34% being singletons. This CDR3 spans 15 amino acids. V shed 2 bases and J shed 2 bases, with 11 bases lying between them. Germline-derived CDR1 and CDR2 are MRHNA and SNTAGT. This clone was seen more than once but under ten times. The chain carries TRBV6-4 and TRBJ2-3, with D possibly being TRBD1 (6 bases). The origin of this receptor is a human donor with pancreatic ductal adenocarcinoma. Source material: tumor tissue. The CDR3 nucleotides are TGTGCCAGCAGTGACAAAGCAGGGGCCACAGATACGCAGTATTTT. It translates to CASSDKAGATDTQYF.